This T cell receptor beta chain was sequenced for a study of control samples from healthy donors and cancer patients. This clone was found once. Germline CDR1 and CDR2: SGHRS and YFSETQ. Trimming took 4 bases from V and 2 from J; bases not matched to a gene: 6. The CDR3 is made up of 14 amino acids. Sequencing used immunoSEQ multiplex PCR; TCRdb keeps in-frame clones, though not all of them. The sample yields about 160,000 clones, about 90% seen once. The chain uses TRBV5-1 and TRBJ2-7; 7 bases line up with TRBD1. This TCR came from a man aged 30 to 39 in good health. Specimen: blood. The CDR3 bases are TGCGCCAGCAGCATACAGGGGTTCCCCTACGAGCAGTACTTC. It specifies CASSIQGFPYEQYF.